These 21 T cell receptor beta chains came from one sample sequenced in a study of response to subunit inactivated influenza vaccine. One entry per CDR3 protein results from TCRdb running MiXCR on the RT-PCR reads. The table has about 540,000 distinct CDR3 sequences, under 25% seen once. These records were also assigned to another study, of T cells expressing NK-cell markers. From that study: The authors generated TCR beta cDNA through 5'RACE template switching with UMIs.

The specimen was CD4+ T cells sorted from PBMCs, collected about 11 days after vaccination. Receptor source: a middle-aged man who received an inactivated influenza vaccine.

The chain links TRBV9 to TRBJ2-1; tentatively, D is TRBD1 or TRBD2 (5 bases each). V dropped 1 base and J dropped 4 bases, with 15 bases sitting between them. The CDR3 loop spans 16 amino acids. Germline V gene data show CDR1 as SGDLS and CDR2 as YYNGEE. For the CDR3, the DNA is TGTGCCAGCAGCGTATCTCGCTCGGGACGATACAATGAGCAGTTCTTC. It is translated as CASSVSRSGRYNEQFF.

The chain is built from TRBV20-1 and TRBJ1-1, with D perhaps matching TRBD1 (5 bases). Germline V lookup: CDR1 DFQATT, CDR2 SNEGSKA (reference sequence). Between the trimmed V and J ends, which lost 4 bases and 0 bases, there was a span of 9 bases. The CDR3 length is 13 residues. The CDR3 region has the DNA TGCAGTGCTACCGGACACCTGAACACTGAAGCTTTCTTT. Encoded protein: CSATGHLNTEAFF.

There are a few counts of this clonotype. The rearrangement uses TRBV2 and TRBJ1-6; D unclear. The CDR3 totals 15 residues. Germline assignment: CDR1 SNHLY and CDR2 FYNNEI. Trimming took 3 bases from V and 7 from J, leaving 13 bases between them. CDR3 in amino acids: CASSEDRGKNSPLHF. The DNA for the CDR3 is TGTGCCAGCAGTGAGGACCGGGGTAAAAATTCACCCCTCCACTTT.

The chain combines TRBV7-2 with TRBJ1-2; no reliable D call. V shed 0 bases and J shed 5 bases, with 4 bases lying between them. Looked up from germline, CDR1 is SGHTA and CDR2 is FQGNSA. CDR3 length equals 12 residues. CDR3 amino acids: CASSLAEYGYTF. Here the CDR3 DNA reads TGTGCCAGCAGCTTAGCTGAGTATGGCTACACCTTC. Supplemented by reference TRBV7-2 and TRBJ1-2, the full variable domain reads GAGVSQSPSNKVTEKGKDVELRCDPISGHTALYWYRQSLGQGLEFLIYFQGNSAPDKSGLPSDRFSAERTGGSVSTLTIQRTQQEDSAVYLCASSLAEYGYTFGSGTRLTVV.

The chain is built from TRBV15 and TRBJ2-5; D remains ambiguous. CDR3 length equals 13 residues. Germline V gene sequence: CDR1 LNHNV, CDR2 YYDKDF (reference sequence). Trimming cost V 6 bases and J 4 bases, with 12 bases left between them. The CDR3 reads CATRSGIRETQYF. The CDR3 DNA reads as TGTGCCACCAGATCCGGAATCCGAGAGACCCAGTACTTC. Filled out from reference TRBV15 and TRBJ2-5, the complete variable domain reads DAMVIQNPRYQVTQFGKPVTLSCSQTLNHNVMYWYQQKSSQAPKLLFHYYDKDFNNEADTPDNFQSRRPNTSFCFLDIRSPGLGDTAMYLCATRSGIRETQYFGPGTRLLVL.

The rearrangement joins TRBV12-3 or TRBV12-4 to TRBJ1-2; D possibly corresponds to TRBD1 (5 bases). Trimming removed 5 bases at V and 4 bases at J, with 14 bases between. The CDR3 has 14 residues. CDR3 residues: CASSQPGRLYGYTF. The CDR3 region has the DNA TGTGCCAGCAGTCAACCGGGACGGCTCTATGGCTACACCTTC.

The chain uses TRBV18 and TRBJ2-7, with 9 bases identical to TRBD1. With V trimmed by 0 bases and J by 2 bases, 2 bases remained unmatched. The CDR3 loop spans 15 amino acids. The germline CDR1 and CDR2 sequences are KGHSH and LQKENI. The CDR3 loop reads CASSPPTGGPYEQYF. The DNA of the CDR3 is TGTGCCAGCTCACCACCCACAGGGGGCCCCTACGAGCAGTACTTC.

CDR3 sequence reads: CSAGPTGFQETQYF. The CDR3, as DNA: TGCAGTGCTGGGCCTACGGGGTTCCAAGAGACCCAGTACTTC. The V and J genes are TRBV20-1 and TRBJ2-5, with TRBD2 as a possible D gene (5 bases). Germline assignment: CDR1 DFQATT and CDR2 SNEGSKA (reference sequence). V was cut by 5 bases and J by 1 base, with 14 bases left in between. There are 14 residues in the CDR3.

This clonotype was counted only a few times. The chain is built from TRBV20-1 and TRBJ2-3, with 8 bases identical to TRBD2. From germline, CDR1 is DFQATT and CDR2 SNEGSKA (reference sequence). The ends lost 4 bases at V and 1 base at J; junction bases unmatched: 4. This CDR3 region has 14 residues. CDR3 sequence: CSATGGPGTDTQYF. The CDR3 DNA sequence: TGCAGTGCTACGGGAGGGCCCGGCACAGATACGCAGTATTTT.

The J gene is TRBJ2-5, the V gene TRBV21-1; the table's D gene call, TRBD2, was not cross checked with the DNA. TRBV21-1 is a known pseudogene. This CDR3 spans 21 amino acids. The CDR3 region is CASSETPNPNTSGRARETQYF. The CDR3 DNA is TGTGCCAGCAGCGAAACTCCAAATCCCAATACTAGCGGGAGGGCCCGGGAGACCCAGTACTTC.

In its sample, this clonotype was seen a few times. The chain uses TRBV7-2 and TRBJ2-1, with TRBD2 matching over 13 bases. CDR3 length equals 17 residues. Trimming took 5 bases from V and 3 from J; bases not matched to a gene: 7. Looked up from germline, CDR1 is SGHTA and CDR2 is FQGNSA. The CDR3 region has the DNA TGTGCCAGCAGCCCCACTAGCGGGGGGGCGGGCTACAATGAGCAGTTCTTC. This encodes CASSPTSGGAGYNEQFF.

This clonotype has ten or more counts. V is TRBV6-1 and J is TRBJ2-3, with 8 bases lining up with TRBD2. With 6 bases clipped from V and 5 bases from J, the junction kept 7 bases outside the gene matches. Germline CDR1 reads MNHNS; CDR2 reads SASEGT. There are 14 residues in the CDR3. Written as DNA, the CDR3 is TGTGCCAGCAGCCCCGGGGGGGCCATAGATACGCAGTATTTT. It encodes CASSPGGAIDTQYF.

The J gene is TRBJ1-5, the V gene TRBV7-2; TRBD1 matches at 9 bases. The ends lost 6 bases at V and 6 bases at J; junction bases unmatched: 3. In germline, CDR1 is SGHTA, CDR2 FQGNSA. There are 13 residues in the CDR3. Here the CDR3 reads CASSGQGSQPQHF. CDR3 sequence (DNA): TGTGCCAGCAGTGGACAGGGGAGTCAGCCCCAGCATTTT.

This clonotype occurred a few times. The rearrangement joins TRBV28 to TRBJ2-5; 7 nucleotides agree with TRBD1. Per germline, CDR1 MDHEN and CDR2 SYDVKM. With 5 bases clipped from V and 4 bases from J, the junction kept 10 bases outside the gene matches. The CDR3 is 15 residues long. The CDR3 sequence: CASSPPRGYGETQYF. The CDR3 DNA follows: TGTGCCAGCAGTCCCCCCAGGGGGTATGGAGAGACCCAGTACTTC.

In nucleotides, the CDR3 is TGTGCCTGGAGTGTCACCGGCTGGAGTGGCTACACCTTC. Residues: CAWSVTGWSGYTF. The chain uses TRBV30 and TRBJ1-2, with D hard to call. This CDR3 has 13 residues. Trimming took 0 bases from V and 7 from J, leaving 12 bases between them. Germline CDR1 reads GTSNPN; CDR2 reads SVGIG (reference sequence).

This clonotype was counted a few times. The CDR3 bases are TGTGCCAGCAGCGTATCGGGGTTACACAATGAGCAGTTCTTC. Its translation is CASSVSGLHNEQFF. The V call is TRBV7-2, the J call TRBJ2-1; D is perhaps TRBD2 (5 bases). V was clipped by 5 bases and J by 5 bases, with 13 bases between them. CDR1 and CDR2 from the germline V gene are SGHTA and FQGNSA. CDR3 length: 14 residues.

The CDR3 nucleotides read TGCAGTGCACCGACCAGCCCTAGGGTGGCTAACTATGGCTACACCTTC. This translates into CSAPTSPRVANYGYTF. The gene calls are TRBV20-1 and TRBJ1-2; no clear D gene. Trimming stripped 6 bases from V and 0 bases from J, with 20 bases between. The germline V gene encodes CDR1 DFQATT and CDR2 SNEGSKA (reference sequence). The CDR3 has 16 amino acids.

This clonotype was found a few times. This chain joins TRBV20-1 and TRBJ2-7; 9 bases map to TRBD1. J lost 0 bases, V lost 0 bases, and 12 bases had no gene match. The V gene's germline CDR1 is DFQATT and CDR2 SNEGSKA (reference sequence). The CDR3 consists of 18 residues. In DNA, the CDR3 is TGCAGTGCTAGAGATGCGGGACAGGGCCCGGGGAGCTCCTACGAGCAGTACTTC. It is translated as CSARDAGQGPGSSYEQYF.

This clonotype was seen only a few times. This chain connects TRBV4-2 to TRBJ2-3; D is perhaps TRBD1 (5 bases). Germline lookup yields CDR1 LGHNA and CDR2 YNFKEQ. This CDR3 is built from 14 residues. Trimming left V 3 bases short and J 4 bases short, with 11 bases between. This CDR3 is CASSHDTGADTQYF. The CDR3 bases are TGTGCCAGCAGCCACGACACAGGAGCAGATACGCAGTATTTT.

This clonotype was recorded a few times. The chain uses TRBV4-1 and TRBJ1-1; weak D call: TRBD1 (5 bases). V gave up 3 bases and J gave up 0 bases, with 8 bases separating them. This CDR3 has 14 amino acids. CDR1 is MGHRA and CDR2 is YSYEKL in the germline V gene. CDR3 residues: CASSHLTVNTEAFF. CDR3 in DNA: TGCGCCAGCAGCCATCTGACAGTGAACACTGAAGCTTTCTTT.

This clonotype was counted between two and nine times. V gene TRBV4-2 combines with J gene TRBJ2-1; weak D call: TRBD1 (6 bases). The ends were cut back, 0 bases at V and 3 bases at J, with 9 bases in the middle. CDR3 length: 15 amino acids. Germline CDR1 reads LGHNA; CDR2 reads YNFKEQ. The CDR3: CASSQDRQVYNEQFF. The CDR3, as DNA: TGTGCCAGCAGCCAAGACCGACAGGTCTACAATGAGCAGTTCTTC.